Following are 7 T cell receptor beta chains from one sample sequenced in a study of T cell responses to AZD1222 COVID-19 vaccine (dated by TCRdb to 2020 to 2022). The library was built by means of the immunoSEQ multiplex PCR assay. TCRdb took this table from immuneACCESS and kept in-frame rearrangements with V and J called. Such tables lack part of the clones; where checked against another copy, unresolved V genes explain under half of the gap, and the rest is unexplained. The sample profile shows about 160,000 clones; under 95% of them were found once. 4.4% of the sample rests with the top ten. The sample's time point label, in plain terms: baseline before first vaccination. The sample's treatment or condition label, decoded: meningococcal conjugate vaccine given as trial control. This specimen consisted of peripheral blood, obtained on day 0 of MenACWY control vaccination. These TCRs come from an adult in good health.

A note on this clone: Its ends do not fully match the called genes, so a read error is possible. V is TRBV4-1 and J is TRBJ2-2; unclear D gene. The germline CDR1 and CDR2 sequences are MGHRA and YSYEKL. The CDR3 is made up of 16 amino acids. CDR3 loop: CASSQVDLLTTRELFF. CDR3 in DNA: TGCGCCAGCAGCCAAGTCGACCTGCTCACCACCCGGGAGCTGTTTTTT.

DNA of the CDR3: TGTGCCAGTAGTTACCTTGGCACTGAAGCTTTCTTT. Residues: CASSYLGTEAFF. The rearrangement links TRBV19 to TRBJ1-1, with no clear D. V was clipped by 5 bases and J by 4 bases, with 8 bases between them. Germline assignment: CDR1 LNHDA and CDR2 SQIVND (reference sequence). The CDR3 totals 12 residues.

This chain links TRBV7-2 with TRBJ2-7, with D maybe TRBD2 (6 bases). This CDR3 spans 15 amino acids. Trimming pared 4 bases from V and 5 bases from J, leaving 18 bases between. Germline V gene data show CDR1 as SGHTA and CDR2 as FQGNSA. The CDR3 is CASSSETFRGNEQYF. CDR3 sequence (DNA): TGTGCCAGCAGCTCAGAGACGTTCCGGGGGAACGAGCAGTACTTC.

The V call is TRBV5-1, the J call TRBJ2-7; D ambiguous. V lost 4 bases to trimming and J lost 5 bases, with 13 bases between them. In germline, CDR1 is SGHRS, CDR2 YFSETQ. CDR3 length: 13 residues. CDR3 bases: TGCGCCAGCAGCAGTTCTCGCCGGGACGAGCAGTACTTC. This gives the protein CASSSSRRDEQYF. The full variable domain, rest sourced from reference TRBV5-1 and TRBJ2-7, is KAGVTQTPRYLIKTRGQQVTLSCSPISGHRSVSWYQQTPGQGLQFLFEYFSETQRNKGNFPGRFSGRQFSNSRSEMNVSTLELGDSALYLCASSSSRRDEQYFGPGTRLTVT.

The gene calls are TRBV4-1 and TRBJ1-1; no definite D call. The CDR3 sequence is 14 residues long. V was clipped by 7 bases and J by 3 bases, with 15 bases between them. Germline lookup yields CDR1 MGHRA and CDR2 YSYEKL. The CDR3 DNA is TGCGCCAGCACCCGGTTCCTGAGGGACACTGAAGCTTTCTTT. Its protein is CASTRFLRDTEAFF.

The rearrangement joins TRBV19 to TRBJ2-5; TRBD2 matches 7 bases. V lost 0 bases, J lost 4 bases, and 20 bases stayed unmatched. The germline V gene has CDR1 LNHDA and CDR2 SQIVND (reference sequence). The CDR3 contains 20 residues. DNA of the CDR3: TGTGCCAGTAGTATAGAGCCAGGGCAGGGAGGGGAAGGGCACCCAGAGACCCAGTACTTC. It encodes CASSIEPGQGGEGHPETQYF.

The genes are TRBV2 and TRBJ1-2; the match to TRBD1 covers 7 bases. The CDR3 length is 13 residues. V trimming: 10 bases; J trimming: 5 bases; junction bases outside the gene matches: 10. The V gene's germline CDR1 is SNHLY and CDR2 FYNNEI. The CDR3 loop reads CATPGGRGYGYTF. CDR3 nucleotides: TGTGCCACCCCAGGGGGGCGCGGGTATGGCTACACCTTC.